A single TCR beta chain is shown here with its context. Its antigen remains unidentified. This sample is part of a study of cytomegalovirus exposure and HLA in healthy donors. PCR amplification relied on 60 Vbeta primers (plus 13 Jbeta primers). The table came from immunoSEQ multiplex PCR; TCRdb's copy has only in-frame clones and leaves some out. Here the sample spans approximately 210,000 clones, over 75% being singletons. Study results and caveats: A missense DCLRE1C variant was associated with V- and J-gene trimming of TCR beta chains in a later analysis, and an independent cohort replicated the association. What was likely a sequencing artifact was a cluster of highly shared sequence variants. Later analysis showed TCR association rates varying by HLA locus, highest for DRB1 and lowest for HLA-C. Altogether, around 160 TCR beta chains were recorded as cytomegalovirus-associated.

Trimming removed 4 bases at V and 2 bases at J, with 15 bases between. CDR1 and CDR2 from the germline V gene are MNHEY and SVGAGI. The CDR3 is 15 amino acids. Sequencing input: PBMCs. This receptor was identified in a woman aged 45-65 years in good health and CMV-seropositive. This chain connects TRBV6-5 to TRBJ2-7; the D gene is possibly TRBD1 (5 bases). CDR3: CASSSPGAPPYEQYF. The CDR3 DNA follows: TGTGCCAGCAGTTCCCCTGGGGCCCCTCCCTACGAGCAGTACTTC.